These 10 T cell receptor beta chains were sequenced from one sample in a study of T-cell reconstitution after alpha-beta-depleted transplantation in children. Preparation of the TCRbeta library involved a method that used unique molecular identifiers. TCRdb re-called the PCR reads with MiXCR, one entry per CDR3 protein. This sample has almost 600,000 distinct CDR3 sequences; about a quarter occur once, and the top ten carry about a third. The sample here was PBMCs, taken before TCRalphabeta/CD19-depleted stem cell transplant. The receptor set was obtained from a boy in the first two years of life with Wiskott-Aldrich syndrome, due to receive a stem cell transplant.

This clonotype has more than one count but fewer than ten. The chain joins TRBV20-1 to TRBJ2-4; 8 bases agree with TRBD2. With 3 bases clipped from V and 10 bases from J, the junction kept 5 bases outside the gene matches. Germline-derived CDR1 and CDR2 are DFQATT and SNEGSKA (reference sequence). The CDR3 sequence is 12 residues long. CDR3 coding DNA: TGCAGTGCTAGCCCGGGGGGGGCAATTCAGTACTTC. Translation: CSASPGGAIQYF.

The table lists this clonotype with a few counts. Here the CDR3 reads CASSSWDTQDNTEAFF. DNA for the CDR3: TGCGCCAGCAGCTCCTGGGACACCCAGGATAACACTGAAGCTTTCTTT. This sequence joins TRBV5-1 and TRBJ1-1, with D maybe TRBD1 (6 bases). The V and J ends lost 3 bases and 2 bases respectively, with 17 bases between them. This CDR3 comprises 16 residues. CDR1 and CDR2 from the germline V gene are SGHRS and YFSETQ.

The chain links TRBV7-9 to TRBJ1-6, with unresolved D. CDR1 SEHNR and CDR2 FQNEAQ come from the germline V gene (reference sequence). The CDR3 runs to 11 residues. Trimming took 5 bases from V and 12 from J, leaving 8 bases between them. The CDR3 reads CASSVGGPLHF. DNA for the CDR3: TGTGCCAGCAGCGTAGGAGGACCCCTCCACTTT.

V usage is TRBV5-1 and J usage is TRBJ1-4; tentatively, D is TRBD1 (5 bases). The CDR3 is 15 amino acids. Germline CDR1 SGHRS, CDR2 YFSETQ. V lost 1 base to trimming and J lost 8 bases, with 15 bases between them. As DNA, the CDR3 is TGCGCCAGCAGCTTGCGGGGGGGAGCCGAGGAAAAACTGTTTTTT. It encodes CASSLRGGAEEKLFF. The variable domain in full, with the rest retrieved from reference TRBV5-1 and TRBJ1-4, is KAGVTQTPRYLIKTRGQQVTLSCSPISGHRSVSWYQQTPGQGLQFLFEYFSETQRNKGNFPGRFSGRQFSNSRSEMNVSTLELGDSALYLCASSLRGGAEEKLFFGSGTQLSVL.

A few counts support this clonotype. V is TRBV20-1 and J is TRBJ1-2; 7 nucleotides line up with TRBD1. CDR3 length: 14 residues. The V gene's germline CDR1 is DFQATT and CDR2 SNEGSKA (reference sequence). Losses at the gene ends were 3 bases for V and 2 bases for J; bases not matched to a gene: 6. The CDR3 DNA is TGCAGTGCTAGTCCTGCAGGGGGAAACTATGGCTACACCTTC. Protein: CSASPAGGNYGYTF.

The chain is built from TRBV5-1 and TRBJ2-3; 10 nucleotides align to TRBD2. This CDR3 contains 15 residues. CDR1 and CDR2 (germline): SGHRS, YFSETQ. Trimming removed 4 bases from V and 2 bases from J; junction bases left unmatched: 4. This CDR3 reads CASSQLAGLTDTQYF. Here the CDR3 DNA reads TGCGCCAGCAGCCAACTAGCGGGACTCACAGATACGCAGTATTTT.

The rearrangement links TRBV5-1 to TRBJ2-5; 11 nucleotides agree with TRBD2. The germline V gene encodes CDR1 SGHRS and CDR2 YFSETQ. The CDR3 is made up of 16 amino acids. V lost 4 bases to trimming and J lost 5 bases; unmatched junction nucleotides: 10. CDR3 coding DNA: TGCGCCAGCAGCACGAGTACTAGCGGGAGCAGGGAGACCCAGTACTTC. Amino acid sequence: CASSTSTSGSRETQYF.

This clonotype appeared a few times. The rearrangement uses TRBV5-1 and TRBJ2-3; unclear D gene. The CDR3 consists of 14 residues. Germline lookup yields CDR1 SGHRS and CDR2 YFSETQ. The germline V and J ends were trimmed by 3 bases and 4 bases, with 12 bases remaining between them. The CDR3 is CASSWTVGADTQYF. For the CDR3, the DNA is TGCGCCAGCAGCTGGACGGTTGGCGCAGATACGCAGTATTTT.

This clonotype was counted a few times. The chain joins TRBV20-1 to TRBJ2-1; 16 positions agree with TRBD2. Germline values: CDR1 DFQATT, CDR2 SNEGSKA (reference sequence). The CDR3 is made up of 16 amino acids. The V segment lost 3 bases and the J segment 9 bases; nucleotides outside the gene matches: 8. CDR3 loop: CSARGTSGRASVEQFF. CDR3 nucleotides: TGCAGTGCTAGGGGGACTAGCGGGAGGGCCTCTGTTGAGCAGTTCTTC.

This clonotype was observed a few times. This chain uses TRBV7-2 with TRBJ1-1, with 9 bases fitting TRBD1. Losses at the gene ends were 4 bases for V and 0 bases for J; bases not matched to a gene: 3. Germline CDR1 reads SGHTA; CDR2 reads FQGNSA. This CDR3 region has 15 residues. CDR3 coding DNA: TGTGCCAGCAGCTGGGGACAGGGTTTGAACACTGAAGCTTTCTTT. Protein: CASSWGQGLNTEAFF.